Detailed here is one TCR beta chain. The antigen it recognizes is unknown. No base quality values were provided; no much bigger clone lies one nucleotide off. The data originate from a study of shared clonotypes between healthy human individuals (dated by TCRdb to the early 2020s). Describing the broader study: A couple of women and a few men aged 18 to 49 years were included in the cohort. For each donor, CD4 naive and CD4 memory were each run on three plates, CD8 naive on two plates, and CD8 memory on one plate. To estimate repertoire size and how much clonotype sharing occurs between individuals, the study deeply sequenced the blood TCR repertoires of several healthy adults. Libraries were prepared and TCR repertoires were sequenced by different laboratories using diverse techniques, in order to increase sequencing depth and limit assay-specific biases. Per donor, leukapheresis produced somewhere between about 0.8 and 9 billion PBMCs.

Broad study findings and their caveats: Higher generation probabilities were observed for clonotypes shared by all four sorted-subset donors than for non-shared clonotypes. Estimated clonotype richness was generally larger for naive than for memory subsets. Because the study included only a small number of donors, the genetic and exposure-history diversity represented was limited. Based on pairwise subsampling, the degree of clonotype sharing among donors was expected to be affected by sequencing depth. Roughly 5% of naive CD4, 3.5% of naive CD8, about 2.4% of memory CD4, and 0.4% of memory CD8 clonotypes were shared across several donors. Sampling was limited to blood, and TCR repertoires in tissue likely differ from TCR repertoires in blood. Incomplete sequencing was indicated by rarefaction of sorted-subset datasets, despite the large sequencing depth.

The donors were healthy, HIV-negative adults who had no recently reported acute infections or vaccinations. Every donor was a Caucasian adult residing in Nashville, Tennessee, USA. CD4+ T cells were enriched by magnetic negative selection, after which naive cells were positively selected on CD45RA and the negative fraction was taken as the memory subset. After blood collection by leukapheresis, PBMCs were isolated using Ficoll-Histopaque density gradient centrifugation and then cryopreserved in the vapor phase of liquid nitrogen. Purity and quantity of every magnetically sorted T cell population were checked by analytical flow cytometry. Genomic DNA was isolated from every sorted fraction and measured by UV absorbance on a Nanodrop 2000c. TCR CDR3 regions were amplified from genomic DNA by multiplex PCR using the deep immunoSEQ assay. Extracted genomic DNA from each cell subset was spread evenly across all wells of several immunoSEQ 96-well plates, with each plate serving as a replicate. Each replicate PCR for sorted subsets received about 0.2 ug genomic DNA, equal to 30,000 or so T cell genomes. Purified libraries were measured with a Qubit 3.0 fluorometer, size-checked on a Bioanalyzer 2100, and measured again with the KAPA Library Quantification kit. Every immunoSEQ 96-well plate was sequenced on a dedicated single-read 150-cycle Illumina NextSeq 550 flow cell. As for the authors' bioinformatics: Because the immunoSEQ output held only junctional sequences and lacked quality scores, the filtering could not match the filtering applied to full-length reads. To assign V/J genes and CDR3, sequences were annotated against IMGT germline references using PyIR, a Python wrapper for IgBLAST v1.9. Reads were removed for weak V/J assignments (E-value above 1e-6), missing CDR3, stop codons, out-of-frame junctions, or ambiguous translated residues. V3J clonotypes were defined as sequences sharing an identical inferred V gene, J gene, and CDR3 amino acid sequence. Percentage overlap between repertoires was computed as shared unique clonotypes divided by the size of the smaller repertoire. Three approaches were used to assess repertoire richness: RTK rarefaction, the Chao1 estimator, and Recon v2.1 estimates of unobserved clonotypes. OLGA was used to compute generation probabilities for all TCRbeta clonotypes that the gDNA method yielded from a handful of donors. The table comes from immuneACCESS by way of TCRdb, which keeps in-frame sequences with V and J called. Part of the clones is missing from these tables; in studies checked, under half for an unresolved V gene and the rest for unknown reasons. The V and J calls and clone size are taken from that table; D and trimming were inferred from the DNA. Counted in this sample were 2 million to 2.5 million clones; 93% of them appeared once. The ten largest clones add up to approximately 0.35% of the sample.

The sample was naive CD4+ T cells from PBMCs. Explained via the paper, the cell subset or site label denotes: CD45RA+ positively selected. The sequence derives from a young man in good health. Some clones in this sample may be carry-over from other donors' samples.

The CDR3 has the sequence CASSTLLADTQYF. DNA sequence: TGTGCCAGCAGCACCCTGCTCGCAGATACGCAGTATTTT. The chain links TRBV9 with TRBJ2-3, with an unclear D gene assignment. CDR1 SGDLS and CDR2 YYNGEE are derived from the germline V gene. The CDR3 numbers 13 residues from cysteine through phenylalanine. The kept DNA is CDR3 alone, 39 bases in frame from the first base. V gives up 4 bases and J gives up 4 bases, and the segment between their germline ends measures 10 bases.